This TCR beta chain is from a study of shared clonotypes between healthy human individuals. After removal of 3 bases from V and 9 bases from J, the junction contained 8 bases not matched to a gene. The CDR3 totals 16 residues. The germline gives CDR1 SGHAT, CDR2 FQNNGV. Division of CD4+ cells produced a CD45RA+ naive subset and a CD45RA-negative memory subset. The table came from immunoSEQ multiplex PCR; TCRdb's copy has only in-frame clones and leaves some out. The sample lists millions of clones, 90% to 95% occurring once. The rearrangement uses TRBV11-2 and TRBJ2-3, with TRBD2 identical over 14 bases. The sequence derives from a young man in good health. Some clones in this sample may be carry-over from other donors' samples. Sequenced input: naive CD4+ T cells from PBMCs. Documented subset: CD45RA+ positively selected. The CDR3 reads CASSLAPGLAGGTQYF. The CDR3, as DNA: TGTGCCAGCAGCTTGGCGCCCGGACTAGCGGGAGGCACGCAGTATTTT.